This record covers a single T cell receptor (beta chain). A junction boundary mismatches the germline segment, possibly from a read error. The data belong to a study of blood T cell repertoires in COVID-19. Study-level information: Some COVID-19 samples were acute and others convalescent; all came from the United States, Italy and Spain.

Measured with immunoSEQ multiplex PCR; TCRdb has only the in-frame clones, and not every one. The sample yields 100,000 to 140,000 clones, 85% to 95% seen once. Material for sequencing was peripheral blood. The clonotype was recovered from a woman in her twenties or thirties with acute or convalescent COVID-19.

CDR3 sequence (DNA): TGCGGCGTAGACCCGGGGAACTATGGCTACACCTTC. Its translation is CGVDPGNYGYTF. The chain uses TRBV29-1 and TRBJ1-2; D uncertain. Germline values: CDR1 SQVTM, CDR2 ANQGSEA. The CDR3 is made up of 12 amino acids.